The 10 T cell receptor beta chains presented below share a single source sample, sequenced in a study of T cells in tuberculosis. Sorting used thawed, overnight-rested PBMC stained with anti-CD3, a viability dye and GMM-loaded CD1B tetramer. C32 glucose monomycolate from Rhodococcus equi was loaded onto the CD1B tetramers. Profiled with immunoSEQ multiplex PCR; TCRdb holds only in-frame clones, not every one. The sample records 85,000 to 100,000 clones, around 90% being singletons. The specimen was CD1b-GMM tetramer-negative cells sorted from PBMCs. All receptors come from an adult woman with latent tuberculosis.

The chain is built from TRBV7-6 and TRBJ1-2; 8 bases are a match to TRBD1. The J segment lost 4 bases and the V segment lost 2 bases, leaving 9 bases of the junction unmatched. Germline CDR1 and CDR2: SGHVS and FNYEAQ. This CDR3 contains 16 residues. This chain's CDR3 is CASSLWQGTGSYGYTF. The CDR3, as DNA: TGTGCCAGCAGCTTATGGCAGGGGACAGGTTCCTATGGCTACACCTTC.

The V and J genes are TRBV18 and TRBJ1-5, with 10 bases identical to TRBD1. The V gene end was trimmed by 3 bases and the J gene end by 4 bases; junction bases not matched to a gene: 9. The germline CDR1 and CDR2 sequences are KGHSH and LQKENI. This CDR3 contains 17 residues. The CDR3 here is CASSPRLGQGPNQPQHF. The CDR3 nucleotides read TGTGCCAGCTCACCCCGCCTGGGACAGGGGCCTAATCAGCCCCAGCATTTT.

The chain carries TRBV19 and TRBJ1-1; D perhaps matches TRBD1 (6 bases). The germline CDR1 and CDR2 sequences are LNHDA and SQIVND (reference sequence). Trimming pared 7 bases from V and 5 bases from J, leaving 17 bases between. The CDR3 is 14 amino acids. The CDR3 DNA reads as TGTGCCAGTACCCCGACAGGTGTGGGGACTGAAGCTTTCTTT. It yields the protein CASTPTGVGTEAFF.

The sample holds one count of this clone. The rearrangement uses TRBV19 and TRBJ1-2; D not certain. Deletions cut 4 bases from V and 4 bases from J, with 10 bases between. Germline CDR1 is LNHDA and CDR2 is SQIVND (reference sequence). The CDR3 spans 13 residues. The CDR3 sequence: CASSTGKAYGYTF. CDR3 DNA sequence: TGTGCCAGTAGTACCGGGAAAGCCTATGGCTACACCTTC.

DNA for the CDR3: TGTGCCAGCAGCGCGGGGAGCGGGGGGGCCTACGAGCAGTACTTC. It is translated as CASSAGSGGAYEQYF. J is TRBJ2-7 and V is TRBV9; 10 bases fit TRBD2. Germline CDR1 and CDR2: SGDLS and YYNGEE. The CDR3 runs 15 residues. With V trimmed by 3 bases and J by 2 bases, 5 bases remained unmatched.

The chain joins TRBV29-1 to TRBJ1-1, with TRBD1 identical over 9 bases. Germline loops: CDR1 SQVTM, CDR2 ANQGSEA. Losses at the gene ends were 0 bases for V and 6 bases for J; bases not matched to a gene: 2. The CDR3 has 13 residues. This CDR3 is CSVEDRTGAEAFF. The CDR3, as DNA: TGCAGCGTTGAAGACAGGACAGGGGCTGAAGCTTTCTTT.

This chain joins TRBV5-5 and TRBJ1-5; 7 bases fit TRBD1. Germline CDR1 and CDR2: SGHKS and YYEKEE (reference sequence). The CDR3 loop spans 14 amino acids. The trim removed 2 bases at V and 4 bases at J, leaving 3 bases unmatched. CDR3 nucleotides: TGTGCCAGCAGCTTTTGGGACAGTAATCAGCCCCAGCATTTT. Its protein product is CASSFWDSNQPQHF.

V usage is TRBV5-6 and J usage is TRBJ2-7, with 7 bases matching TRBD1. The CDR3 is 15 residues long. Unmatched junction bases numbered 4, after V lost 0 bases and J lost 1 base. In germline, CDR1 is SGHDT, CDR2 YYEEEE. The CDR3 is CASSLVGQVSYEQYF. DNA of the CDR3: TGTGCCAGCAGCTTGGTTGGACAGGTATCCTACGAGCAGTACTTC.

This CDR3 reads CASNSRKDRSSYNSPLHF. The DNA of the CDR3 is TGTGCCAGCAACTCACGGAAGGACAGGAGCTCCTATAATTCACCCCTCCACTTT. The chain links TRBV7-8 to TRBJ1-6; 7 bases are a match to TRBD1. The CDR3 is 18 residues long. CDR1 and CDR2 (germline): SGHVS, FQNEAQ. The J segment lost 0 bases and the V segment lost 7 bases, leaving 12 bases of the junction unmatched. Full variable domain (outside the CDR3, taken from reference TRBV7-8 and TRBJ1-6): GAGVSQSPRYKVAKRGQDVALRCDPISGHVSLFWYQQALGQGPEFLTYFQNEAQLDKSGLPSDRFFAERPEGSVSTLKIQRTQQEDSAVYLCASNSRKDRSSYNSPLHFGNGTRLTVT.

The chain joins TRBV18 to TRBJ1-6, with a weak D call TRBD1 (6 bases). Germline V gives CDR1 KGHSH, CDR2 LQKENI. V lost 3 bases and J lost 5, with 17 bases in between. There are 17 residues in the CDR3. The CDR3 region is CASSPVGADSHNSPLHF. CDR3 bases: TGTGCCAGCTCACCGGTGGGTGCGGACAGCCATAATTCACCCCTCCACTTT.